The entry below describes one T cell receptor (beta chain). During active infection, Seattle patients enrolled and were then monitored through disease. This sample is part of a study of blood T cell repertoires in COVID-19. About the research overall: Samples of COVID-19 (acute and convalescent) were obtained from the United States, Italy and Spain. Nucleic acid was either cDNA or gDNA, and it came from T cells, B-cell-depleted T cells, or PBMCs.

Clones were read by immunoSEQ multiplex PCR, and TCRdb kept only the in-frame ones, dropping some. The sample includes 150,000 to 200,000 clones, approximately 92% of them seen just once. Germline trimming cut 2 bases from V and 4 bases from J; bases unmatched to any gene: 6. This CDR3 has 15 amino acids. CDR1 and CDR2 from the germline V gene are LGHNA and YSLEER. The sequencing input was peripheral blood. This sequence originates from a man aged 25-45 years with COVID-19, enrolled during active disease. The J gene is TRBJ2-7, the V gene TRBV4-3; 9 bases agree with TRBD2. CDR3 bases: TGCGCCAGCAGCCAATTGCGGGAGGGCTTGTACGAGCAGTACTTC. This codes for CASSQLREGLYEQYF.